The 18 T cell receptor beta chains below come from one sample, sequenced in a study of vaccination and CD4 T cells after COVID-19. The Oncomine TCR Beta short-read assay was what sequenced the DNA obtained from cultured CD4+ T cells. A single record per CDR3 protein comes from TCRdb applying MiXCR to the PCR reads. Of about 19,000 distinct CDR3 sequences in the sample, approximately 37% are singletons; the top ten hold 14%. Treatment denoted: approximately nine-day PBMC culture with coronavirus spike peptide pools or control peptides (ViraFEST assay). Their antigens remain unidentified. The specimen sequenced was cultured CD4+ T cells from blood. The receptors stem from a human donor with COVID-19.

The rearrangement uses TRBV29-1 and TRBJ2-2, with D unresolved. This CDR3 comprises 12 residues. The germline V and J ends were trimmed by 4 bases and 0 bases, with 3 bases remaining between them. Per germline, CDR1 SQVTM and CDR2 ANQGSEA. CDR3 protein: CSVGTNTGELFF. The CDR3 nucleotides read TGCAGCGTTGGTACGAACACCGGGGAGCTGTTTTTT.

CDR3 coding DNA: TGTGCCAGCAGTTACCATATGGGGGCCCCGGCAGCTAACTATGGCTACACCTTC. Its translation: CASSYHMGAPAANYGYTF. The chain employs TRBV12-3 or TRBV12-4 and TRBJ1-2; perhaps TRBD1 as D (6 bases). Between the trimmed V and J ends, which lost 4 bases and 0 bases, there was a span of 21 bases. This CDR3 has 18 residues.

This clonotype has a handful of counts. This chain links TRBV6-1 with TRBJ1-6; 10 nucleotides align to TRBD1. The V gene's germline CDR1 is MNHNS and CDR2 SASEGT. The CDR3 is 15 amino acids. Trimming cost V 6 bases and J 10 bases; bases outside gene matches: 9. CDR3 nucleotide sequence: TGTGCCAGCAGAGGGACCGGGACAGGGGAATCACCCCTCCACTTT. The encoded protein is CASRGTGTGESPLHF.

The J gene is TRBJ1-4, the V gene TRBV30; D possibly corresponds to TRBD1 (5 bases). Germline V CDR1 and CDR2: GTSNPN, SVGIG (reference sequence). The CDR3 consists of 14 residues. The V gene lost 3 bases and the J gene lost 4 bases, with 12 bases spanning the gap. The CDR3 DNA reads TGTGCCTGGAGGTCCGGGACCCGTAATGAAAAACTGTTTTTT. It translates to CAWRSGTRNEKLFF.

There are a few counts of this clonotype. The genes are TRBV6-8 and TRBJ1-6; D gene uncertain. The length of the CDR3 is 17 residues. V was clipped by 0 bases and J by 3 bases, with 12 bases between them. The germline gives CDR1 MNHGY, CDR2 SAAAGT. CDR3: CASSYSWQSFYNSPLHF. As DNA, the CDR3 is TGTGCCAGCAGTTACTCCTGGCAGTCTTTCTATAATTCACCCCTCCACTTT.

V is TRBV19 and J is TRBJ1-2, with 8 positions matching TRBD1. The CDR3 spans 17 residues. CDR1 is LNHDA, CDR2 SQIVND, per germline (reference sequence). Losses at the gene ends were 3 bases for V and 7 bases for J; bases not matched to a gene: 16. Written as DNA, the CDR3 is TGTGCCAGTAGTATCTCCGCCCATGACAGGGGACTTTCTGGCTACACCTTC. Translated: CASSISAHDRGLSGYTF.

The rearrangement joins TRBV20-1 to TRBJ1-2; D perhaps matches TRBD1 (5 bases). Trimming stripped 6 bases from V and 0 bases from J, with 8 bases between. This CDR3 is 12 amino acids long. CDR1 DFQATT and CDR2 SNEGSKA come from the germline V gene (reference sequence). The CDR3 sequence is CSAMTANYGYTF. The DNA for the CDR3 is TGCAGTGCCATGACAGCTAACTATGGCTACACCTTC.

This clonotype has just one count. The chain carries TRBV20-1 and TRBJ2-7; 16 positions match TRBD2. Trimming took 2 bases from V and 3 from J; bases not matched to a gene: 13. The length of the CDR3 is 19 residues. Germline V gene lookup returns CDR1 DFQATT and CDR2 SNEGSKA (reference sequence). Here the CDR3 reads CSARLPGTSGGVLNYEQYF. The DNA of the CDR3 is TGCAGTGCTAGATTACCCGGGACTAGCGGGGGGGTTTTAAACTACGAGCAGTACTTC.

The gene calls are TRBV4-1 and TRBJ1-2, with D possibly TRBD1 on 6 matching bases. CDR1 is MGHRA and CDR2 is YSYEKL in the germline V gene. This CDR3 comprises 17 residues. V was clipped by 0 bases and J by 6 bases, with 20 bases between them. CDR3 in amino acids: CASSQDLADRTTNGYTF. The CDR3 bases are TGCGCCAGCAGCCAAGATTTAGCTGACAGGACCACGAATGGCTACACCTTC.

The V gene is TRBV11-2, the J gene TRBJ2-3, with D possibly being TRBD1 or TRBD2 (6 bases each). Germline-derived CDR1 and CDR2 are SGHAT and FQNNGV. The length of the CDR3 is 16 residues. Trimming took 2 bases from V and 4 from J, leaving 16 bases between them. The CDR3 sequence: CASSLLSGGGSDTQYF. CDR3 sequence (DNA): TGTGCCAGCAGCTTATTATCCGGGGGCGGTTCAGATACGCAGTATTTT.

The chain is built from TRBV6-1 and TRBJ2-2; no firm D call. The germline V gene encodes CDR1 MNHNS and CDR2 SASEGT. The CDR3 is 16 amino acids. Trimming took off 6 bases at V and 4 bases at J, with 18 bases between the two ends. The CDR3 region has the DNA TGTGCCAGCAGGCCCGGTGGCGGACGGATCACCGGGGAGCTGTTTTTT. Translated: CASRPGGGRITGELFF.

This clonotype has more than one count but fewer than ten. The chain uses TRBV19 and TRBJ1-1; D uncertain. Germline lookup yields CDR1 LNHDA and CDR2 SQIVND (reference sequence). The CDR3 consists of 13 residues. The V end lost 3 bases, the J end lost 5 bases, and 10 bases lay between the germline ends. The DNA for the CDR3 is TGTGCCAGTAGTATTGGTCGGGTTACTGAAGCTTTCTTT. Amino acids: CASSIGRVTEAFF. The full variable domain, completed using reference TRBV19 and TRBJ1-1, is DGGITQSPKYLFRKEGQNVTLSCEQNLNHDAMYWYRQDPGQGLRLIYYSQIVNDFQKGDIAEGYSVSREKKESFPLTVTSAQKNPTAFYLCASSIGRVTEAFFGQGTRLTVV.

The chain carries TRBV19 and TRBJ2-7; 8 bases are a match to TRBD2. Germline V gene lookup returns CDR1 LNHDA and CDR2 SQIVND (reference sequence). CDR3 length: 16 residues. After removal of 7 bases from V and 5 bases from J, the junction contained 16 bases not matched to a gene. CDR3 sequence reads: CASTIRGGPSPNEQYF. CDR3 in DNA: TGTGCCAGTACTATCCGGGGGGGCCCATCTCCTAACGAGCAGTACTTC. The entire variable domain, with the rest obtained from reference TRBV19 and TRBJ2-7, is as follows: DGGITQSPKYLFRKEGQNVTLSCEQNLNHDAMYWYRQDPGQGLRLIYYSQIVNDFQKGDIAEGYSVSREKKESFPLTVTSAQKNPTAFYLCASTIRGGPSPNEQYFGPGTRLTVT.

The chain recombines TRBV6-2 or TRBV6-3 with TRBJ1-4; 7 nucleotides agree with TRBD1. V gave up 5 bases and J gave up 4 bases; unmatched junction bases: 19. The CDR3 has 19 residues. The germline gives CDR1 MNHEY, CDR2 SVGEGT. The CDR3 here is CASSPLRDSQPGGNEKLFF. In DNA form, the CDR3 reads TGTGCCAGCAGTCCCCTCCGGGACAGCCAACCGGGAGGTAATGAAAAACTGTTTTTT.

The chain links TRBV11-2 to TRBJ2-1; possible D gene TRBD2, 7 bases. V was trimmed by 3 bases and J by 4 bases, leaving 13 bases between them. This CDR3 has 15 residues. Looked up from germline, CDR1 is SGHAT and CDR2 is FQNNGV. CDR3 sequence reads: CASSFGRGAYNEQFF. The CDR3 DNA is TGTGCCAGCAGCTTCGGCCGGGGGGCTTACAATGAGCAGTTCTTC. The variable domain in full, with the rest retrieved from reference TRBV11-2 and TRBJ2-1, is EAGVAQSPRYKIIEKRQSVAFWCNPISGHATLYWYQQILGQGPKLLIQFQNNGVVDDSQLPKDRFSAERLKGVDSTLKIQPAKLEDSAVYLCASSFGRGAYNEQFFGPGTRLTVL.

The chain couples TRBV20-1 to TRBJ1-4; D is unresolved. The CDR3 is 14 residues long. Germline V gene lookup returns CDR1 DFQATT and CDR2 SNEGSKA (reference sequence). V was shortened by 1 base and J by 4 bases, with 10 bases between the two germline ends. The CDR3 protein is CSARGGQYNEKLFF. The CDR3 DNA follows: TGCAGTGCTAGAGGTGGCCAGTATAATGAAAAACTGTTTTTT.

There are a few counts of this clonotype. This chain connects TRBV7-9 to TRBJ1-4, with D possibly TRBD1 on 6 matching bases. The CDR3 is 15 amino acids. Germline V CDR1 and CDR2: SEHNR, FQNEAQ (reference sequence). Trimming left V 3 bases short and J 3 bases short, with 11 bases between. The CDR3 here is CASSFDWTANEKLFF. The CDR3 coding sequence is TGTGCCAGCAGCTTTGATTGGACAGCTAATGAAAAACTGTTTTTT.

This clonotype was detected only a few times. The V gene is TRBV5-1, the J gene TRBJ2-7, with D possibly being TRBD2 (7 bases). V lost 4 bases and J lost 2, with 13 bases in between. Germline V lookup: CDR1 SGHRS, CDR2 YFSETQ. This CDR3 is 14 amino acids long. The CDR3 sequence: CASSPGGRAYEQYF. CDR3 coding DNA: TGCGCCAGCAGCCCGGGGGGCAGGGCCTACGAGCAGTACTTC. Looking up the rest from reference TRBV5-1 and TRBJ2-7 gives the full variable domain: KAGVTQTPRYLIKTRGQQVTLSCSPISGHRSVSWYQQTPGQGLQFLFEYFSETQRNKGNFPGRFSGRQFSNSRSEMNVSTLELGDSALYLCASSPGGRAYEQYFGPGTRLTVT.